This is a list of T cell receptor beta chains from one sample in a study of cytomegalovirus exposure and HLA in healthy donors. Sequenced by immunoSEQ multiplex PCR; TCRdb stores in-frame clones only, minus some. Among fewer than 250,000 clones listed, about 81% were seen once. The sample taken for sequencing was PBMCs. These receptor sequences come from a man aged 18 to 35 in good health and CMV-seronegative. Both conserved end residues are trimmed from each CDR3. Each record gives: J gene, V gene, CDR3 protein.

TRBJ1-5	TRBV27	ASSLSGGTSNQPQH
TRBJ1-3	TRBV29-1	SARQGSSGNTIY
TRBJ2-4	TRBV6-5	ATKVALAKNIQY
TRBJ2-7	TRBV19	ASSTRTGASEQY
TRBJ2-3	TRBV9	ASSVAGGPGTDTQY
TRBJ1-4	TRBV28	ASSYGGAAEEKLF
TRBJ2-7	TRBV10-3	AINSPQGYEQY
TRBJ2-1	TRBV5-4	ASSKDVRQF
TRBJ1-2	TRBV6-5	ASSKDRGLQGYT
TRBJ1-5	TRBV7-2	ASSLGRHNQPQH
TRBJ2-7	TRBV30	AWSRGRGAGEQY
TRBJ2-1	TRBV27	ASSLTVSAYNEQF
TRBJ2-5	TRBV7-7	ASSLGQGGLRETQY
TRBJ1-5	TRBV6-1	ASSRNQPQH
TRBJ1-1	TRBV7-2	ASSLVGSRVNTEAF
TRBJ2-1	TRBV11-3	ASSLDAVGNEQF
TRBJ2-7	TRBV11-2	ASSLPRYEQY
TRBJ1-6	TRBV7-2	ASSFVVSYNSPLH
TRBJ2-7	TRBV5-5	ASSWTGLAGDYEQY
TRBJ1-3	TRBV11-2	ASSLDSYGSGNTIY
TRBJ1-6	TRBV5-3	ARSLVLRLCFGGSPLH
TRBJ2-7	TRBV7-2	ASSLVRGTPYEQY
TRBJ2-6	TRBV14	ASSQSSRANVLT
TRBJ2-2	TRBV5-1	ASTKTGRTGELF
TRBJ2-2	TRBV11-2	ASSLDRAGELF
TRBJ2-5	TRBV7-9	ASSLGQGLGEQY
TRBJ2-3	TRBV27	ASSLSTSGRGLTDTQY
TRBJ2-3	TRBV5-1	ASRQGVDIDTQY
TRBJ1-1	TRBV10-3	AISAARQGANTEAF
TRBJ2-7	TRBV30	AWSGPGVLSREQY
TRBJ2-7	TRBV28	ASSFKGATYEQY
TRBJ1-5	TRBV6-1	ASSEAGRGSGQPQH
TRBJ2-2	TRBV7-7	ASSLGATSGTGELF
TRBJ2-7	TRBV5-4	ASSLIHSYEQY
TRBJ2-2	TRBV19	ASSISSGGMNTGELF
TRBJ1-4	TRBV15	ATSRSGTGGRGKLF
TRBJ2-7	TRBV14	ASSQEPLSGIFHEQY
TRBJ1-2	TRBV5-6	ASSLGQESGYT
TRBJ1-5	TRBV4-1	ASSPQDGRGNQPQH
TRBJ1-4	TRBV12-5	ASGRTVSEKLF
TRBJ2-7	TRBV6-1	ASSEVQGSSYEQY
TRBJ2-4	TRBV19	ASSMGTVNIQY
TRBJ1-2	TRBV25-1	ASSEGSANYGYT
.	TRBV7-8	ASSLEAGQGAYEQY
TRBJ2-1	TRBV27	ASSLFSGTGVGDEQF
TRBJ2-7	TRBV14	ASSPPGGIREQY
TRBJ2-3	TRBV15	ATSRRTGAEDTQY